Listed below are T cell receptor beta chains from one sample, sequenced in a study of blood T cell repertoires in COVID-19. Here immunoSEQ multiplex PCR was the method, and the copy in TCRdb shows in-frame clones only, minus some. The sample holds 230,000 or so clones; 84% are singletons and the top ten take nearly 20%. The sequenced sample was peripheral blood. All receptors come from a young man with active or convalescent COVID-19. Each CDR3 is given with its conserved first and last residue. The order of the fields is clone size, D gene, J gene, V gene, CDR3 DNA, CDR3 protein. D genes are given only for firm matches. Clone size is stated in some rows and not others, as once, few, many or a class when expanded.

NA,TRBD2,TRBJ2-1,TRBV10-2,TGCGCCACCGCTAGCGGGGGGCGCTCCTACAATGAGCAGTTCTTC,CATASGGRSYNEQFF
NA,TRBD1,TRBJ1-1,TRBV19,TGTGCCAGTAGTAACCGGGACAGTGGGGGGACTGAAGCTTTCTTT,CASSNRDSGGTEAFF
NA,NA,TRBJ1-5,TRBV12-2,TGTGCAAGTCGCTTAGGGAGTTGTCTTTATAGCAATCAGCCCCAGCATTTT,CASRLGSCLYSNQPQHF
NA,TRBD2,TRBJ2-7,TRBV7-8,TGTGCCAGCAGTACAAGGGGCGCCGGGAGGACCTACGAGCAGTACTTC,CASSTRGAGRTYEQYF
NA,NA,TRBJ2-3,TRBV7-2,TGTGCCAGCGGTAGTCTCAGCACAGATACGCAGTATTTT,CASGSLSTDTQYF
NA,NA,TRBJ1-4,TRBV30,TGTGCCTGGATCAGGGGAGAAAAACTGTTTTTT,CAWIRGEKLFF
few,NA,TRBJ1-2,TRBV4-1,TGCGCCAGCAGCCAAAACTTCAACTATGGCTACACCTTC,CASSQNFNYGYTF
NA,NA,TRBJ1-1,TRBV27,TGTGCCAGCAGTGTGACCAGGGTAGGGACTACGATGAACACTGAAGCTTTCTTT,CASSVTRVGTTMNTEAFF
NA,TRBD1,TRBJ2-7,TRBV10-3,TGTGCCATCAGCCGGGACAGGGGCCGCGAGCAGTACTTC,CAISRDRGREQYF
NA,NA,TRBJ1-2,TRBV2,TGTGCCAGCAGAGAAGACACCTATGGCTACACCTTC,CASREDTYGYTF
NA,TRBD1,TRBJ2-1,TRBV25-1,TGTGCCAGCAGCCCCCGGTGGGTGGGACAGTACAATGAGCAGTTCTTC,CASSPRWVGQYNEQFF
NA,NA,TRBJ2-3,TRBV6-5,TGTGCCAGCAGTTACGCCCGGGGTCTGACAGATACGCAGTATTTT,CASSYARGLTDTQYF
NA,NA,TRBJ1-3,TRBV4-3,TGCGCCAGCAGCGCCCATGGGCCCGGAAACACCATATATTTT,CASSAHGPGNTIYF
NA,NA,TRBJ2-3,TRBV27,TGTGCCAGCAGTTCATTCACAGATACGCAGTATTTT,CASSSFTDTQYF
NA,TRBD2,TRBJ2-3,TRBV2,TGTGCCAGTGGACCCCTAGCGGCGGATACGCAGTATTTT,CASGPLAADTQYF
NA,TRBD1,TRBJ2-7,TRBV7-8,TGTGCCAGCAGCTCCCGGCGTGCTGGGACAGGCTCCTACGAGCAGTACTTC,CASSSRRAGTGSYEQYF
NA,NA,TRBJ2-2,TRBV6-2/TRBV6-3,TGTGCCAGCAGTTACTCGGGGGCCACCGGGGAGCTGTTTTTT,CASSYSGATGELFF
NA,NA,TRBJ2-7,TRBV3-1/TRBV3-2,TGTGCCAGCAGCCAAGGGCCCCGGGGGAGGTACGAGCAGTACTTC,CASSQGPRGRYEQYF
once,NA,TRBJ1-2,TRBV12-3/TRBV12-4,TGTGCCAGCAGTTTCGAAGGGGCCTATGGCTACACCTTC,CASSFEGAYGYTF
once,TRBD1,TRBJ2-2,TRBV5-1,TGCGCCAGCAGCCCGTCCGGGACAGGGGACACCGGGGAGCTGTTTTTT,CASSPSGTGDTGELFF
NA,NA,TRBJ2-5,TRBV11-2,TGTGCCAGCAGCTTAGCACAGCAAGAGACCCAGTACTTC,CASSLAQQETQYF